A selection of T cell receptor beta chains follows, all from one sample in a study of T cell repertoires in aging, cancer and after chemotherapy. TCRdb recomputed calls from the multiplex PCR reads with MiXCR, one row per CDR3 protein. This sample has 800 or so distinct CDR3 sequences, with about 25% found just once. The sequenced sample was blood. The receptors stem from a human donor with a solid tumor. Each CDR3 is given with its conserved first and last residue. The D gene is left open where the match is weak. The size entry gives once, few or many counts, or a class when the clone is expanded.

CDR3: CAWSEQGATEAFF; DNA: TGTGCCTGGAGTGAACAGGGGGCGACGGAAGCTTTCTTT; J: TRBJ1-1; size: large; V: TRBV30; D: TRBD1